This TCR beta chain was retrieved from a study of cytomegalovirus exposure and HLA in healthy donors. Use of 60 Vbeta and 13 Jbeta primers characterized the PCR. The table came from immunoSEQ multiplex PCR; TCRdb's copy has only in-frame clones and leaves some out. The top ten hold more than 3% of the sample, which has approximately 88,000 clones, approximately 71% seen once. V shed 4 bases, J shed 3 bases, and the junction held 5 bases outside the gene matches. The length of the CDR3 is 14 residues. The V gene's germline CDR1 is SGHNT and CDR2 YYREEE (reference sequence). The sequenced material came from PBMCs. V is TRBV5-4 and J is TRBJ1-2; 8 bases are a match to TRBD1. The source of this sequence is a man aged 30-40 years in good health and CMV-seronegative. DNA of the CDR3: TGTGCCAGCAGCGACCAGGACAGGGACTATGGCTACACCTTC. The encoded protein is CASSDQDRDYGYTF.